The 4 T cell receptor beta chains below come from one sample, sequenced in a study of T cell responses to AZD1222 COVID-19 vaccine. Produced via immunoSEQ multiplex PCR; TCRdb's table is partial and in-frame only. This sample yields 130,000 or so clones, of which about 93% are seen a single time; 5.5% to 8% belongs to the top ten. Sequenced material: peripheral blood, taken on day 0 of AZD1222 vaccination. Receptors originate from an adult in good health.

This clone was seen only a few times. This specimen includes other DNA sequences encoding the same CDR3. This rearrangement joins TRBV7-2 to TRBJ1-1, with 7 nucleotides matching TRBD1. This CDR3 has 13 residues. Germline assignment: CDR1 SGHTA and CDR2 FQGNSA. Germline trimming cut 4 bases from V and 5 bases from J; bases unmatched to any gene: 4. The chain's CDR3 is CASSSQGYTEAFF. As DNA, the CDR3 is TGTGCCAGCAGCTCACAGGGGTATACTGAAGCTTTCTTT.

The chain links TRBV9 to TRBJ1-3; possibly TRBD1 for D (5 bases). This CDR3 is 17 amino acids long. V shed 1 base and J shed 0 bases, with 14 bases lying between them. Germline CDR1 reads SGDLS; CDR2 reads YYNGEE. CDR3 region: CASSVSAGPSSGNTIYF. CDR3 DNA: TGTGCCAGCAGCGTATCGGCAGGGCCGAGCTCTGGAAACACCATATATTTT.

The V and J genes are TRBV7-2 and TRBJ2-7; D possibly matches TRBD1 or TRBD2 (5 bases each). The germline V gene has CDR1 SGHTA and CDR2 FQGNSA. The CDR3 runs 15 residues. Trimming took off 0 bases at V and 6 bases at J, with 15 bases between the two ends. The CDR3 bases are TGTGCCAGCAGCTTAGCGTCCAGGGAAGAGGGCGAGCAGTACTTC. Translated, it gives CASSLASREEGEQYF.

V is TRBV4-1 and J is TRBJ2-1; 8 positions match TRBD2. Germline-derived CDR1 and CDR2 are MGHRA and YSYEKL. This CDR3 contains 19 residues. The trim removed 4 bases at V and 4 bases at J, leaving 18 bases unmatched. The CDR3 protein is CASSPNLFGLAQGYNEQFF. The CDR3, as DNA: TGCGCCAGCAGCCCCAACCTTTTTGGACTAGCCCAAGGGTACAATGAGCAGTTCTTC.